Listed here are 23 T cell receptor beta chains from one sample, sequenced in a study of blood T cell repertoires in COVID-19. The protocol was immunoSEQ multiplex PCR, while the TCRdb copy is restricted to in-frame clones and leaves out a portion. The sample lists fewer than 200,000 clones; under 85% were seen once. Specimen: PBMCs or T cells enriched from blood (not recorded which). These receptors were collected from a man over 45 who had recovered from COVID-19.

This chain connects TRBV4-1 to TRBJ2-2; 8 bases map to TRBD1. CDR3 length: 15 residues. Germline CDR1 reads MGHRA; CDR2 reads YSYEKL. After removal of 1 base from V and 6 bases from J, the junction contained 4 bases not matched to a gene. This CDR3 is CASSQAQGAAGELFF. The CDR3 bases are TGCGCCAGCAGCCAAGCCCAGGGGGCCGCCGGGGAGCTGTTTTTT.

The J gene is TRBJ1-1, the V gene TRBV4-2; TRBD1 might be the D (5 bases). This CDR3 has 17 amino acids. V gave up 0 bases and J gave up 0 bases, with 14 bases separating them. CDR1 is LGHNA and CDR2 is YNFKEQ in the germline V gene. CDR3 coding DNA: TGTGCCAGCAGCCAAGATCTTTACAGGCCAATGAACACTGAAGCTTTCTTT. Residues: CASSQDLYRPMNTEAFF.

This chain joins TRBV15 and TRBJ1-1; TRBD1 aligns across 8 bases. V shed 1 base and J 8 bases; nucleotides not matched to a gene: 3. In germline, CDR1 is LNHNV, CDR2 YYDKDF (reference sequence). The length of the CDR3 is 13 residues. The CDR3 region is CATSRGQGLEAFF. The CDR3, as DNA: TGTGCCACCAGCAGAGGACAGGGGTTAGAAGCTTTCTTT.

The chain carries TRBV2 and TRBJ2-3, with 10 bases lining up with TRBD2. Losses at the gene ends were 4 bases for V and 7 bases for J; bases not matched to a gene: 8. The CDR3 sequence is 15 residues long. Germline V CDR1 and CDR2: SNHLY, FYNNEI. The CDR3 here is CASSVASGGSHTQYF. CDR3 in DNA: TGTGCCAGCAGTGTCGCTAGCGGGGGATCCCATACGCAGTATTTT.

CDR3 in DNA: TGCGCCAGCAGCCATCGCGCCGGGACAGGAATTAACTACGAGCAGTACTTC. This gives the protein CASSHRAGTGINYEQYF. The V and J genes are TRBV4-1 and TRBJ2-7; 8 bases map to TRBD1. The ends lost 3 bases at V and 3 bases at J; junction bases unmatched: 13. Germline V gene data show CDR1 as MGHRA and CDR2 as YSYEKL. The CDR3 totals 17 residues.

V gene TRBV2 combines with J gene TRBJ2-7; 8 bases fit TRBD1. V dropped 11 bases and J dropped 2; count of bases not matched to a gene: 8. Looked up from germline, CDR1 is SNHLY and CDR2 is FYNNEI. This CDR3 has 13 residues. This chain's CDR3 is CAGRQGRTYEQYF. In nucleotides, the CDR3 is TGTGCCGGCCGACAGGGGAGGACCTACGAGCAGTACTTC.

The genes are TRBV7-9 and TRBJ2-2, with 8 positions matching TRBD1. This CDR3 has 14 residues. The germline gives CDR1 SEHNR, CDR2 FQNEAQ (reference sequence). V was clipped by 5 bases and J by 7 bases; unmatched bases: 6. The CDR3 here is CASSRDGQGGELFF. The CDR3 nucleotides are TGTGCCAGCAGCCGGGACGGACAGGGCGGGGAGCTGTTTTTT.

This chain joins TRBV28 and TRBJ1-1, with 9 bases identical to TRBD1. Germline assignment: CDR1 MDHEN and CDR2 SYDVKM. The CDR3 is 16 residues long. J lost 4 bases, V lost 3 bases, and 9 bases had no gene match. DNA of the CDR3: TGTGCCAGCAGTTTCGCCACAGGGGGCTCGAGCACTGAAGCTTTCTTT. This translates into CASSFATGGSSTEAFF.

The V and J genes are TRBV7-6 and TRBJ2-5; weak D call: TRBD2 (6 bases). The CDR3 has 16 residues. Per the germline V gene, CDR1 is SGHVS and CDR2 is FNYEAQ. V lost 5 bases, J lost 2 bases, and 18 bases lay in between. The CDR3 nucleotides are TGTGCCAGCAGCCCATCTTTGACTAGGGCACAAGAGACCCAGTACTTC. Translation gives CASSPSLTRAQETQYF. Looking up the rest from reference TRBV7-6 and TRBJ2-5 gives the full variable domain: GAGVSQSPRYKVTKRGQDVALRCDPISGHVSLYWYRQALGQGPEFLTYFNYEAQQDKSGLPNDRFSAERPEGSISTLTIQRTEQRDSAMYRCASSPSLTRAQETQYFGPGTRLLVL.

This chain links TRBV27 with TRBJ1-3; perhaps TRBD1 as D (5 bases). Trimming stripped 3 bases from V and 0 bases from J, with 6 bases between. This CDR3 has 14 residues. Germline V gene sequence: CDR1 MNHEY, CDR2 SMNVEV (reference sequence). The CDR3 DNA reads TGTGCCAGCAGTTTGGGGGGCTCTGGAAACACCATATATTTT. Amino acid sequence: CASSLGGSGNTIYF.

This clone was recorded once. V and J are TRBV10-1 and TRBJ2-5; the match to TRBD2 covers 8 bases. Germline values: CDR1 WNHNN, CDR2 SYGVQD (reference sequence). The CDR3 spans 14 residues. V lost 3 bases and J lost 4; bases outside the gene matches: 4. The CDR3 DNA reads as TGCGCCAGCAGTGATAGCCTAGCGGGAGAGACCCAGTACTTC. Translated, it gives CASSDSLAGETQYF.

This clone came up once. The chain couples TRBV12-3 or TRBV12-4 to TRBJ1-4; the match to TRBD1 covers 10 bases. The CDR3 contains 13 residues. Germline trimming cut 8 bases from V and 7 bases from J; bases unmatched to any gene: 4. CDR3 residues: CASVRTGGEKLFF. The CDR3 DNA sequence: TGTGCCAGCGTTAGGACAGGGGGTGAAAAACTGTTTTTT.

CDR3 residues: CSAYNRNYGYTF. The CDR3 DNA is TGCAGCGCCTATAACAGGAACTATGGCTACACCTTC. The genes are TRBV29-1 and TRBJ1-2, with a tentative D call TRBD1 (5 bases). The CDR3 extends over 12 amino acids. V gave up 7 bases and J gave up 2 bases, with 11 bases separating them. CDR1 and CDR2 (germline): SQVTM, ANQGSEA.

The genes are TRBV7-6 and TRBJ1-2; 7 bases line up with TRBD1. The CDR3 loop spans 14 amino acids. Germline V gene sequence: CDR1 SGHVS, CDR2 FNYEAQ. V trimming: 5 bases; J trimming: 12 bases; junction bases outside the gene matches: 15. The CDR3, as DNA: TGTGCCAGCAGCCCACGGGGACAGCTGGGGGTGAACACCTTC. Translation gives CASSPRGQLGVNTF.

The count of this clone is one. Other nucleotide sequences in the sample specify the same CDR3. The DNA of the CDR3 is TGTGCCAGCAGCGTGGGGGGACAGGGGAACACTGAAGCTTTCTTT. Its translation is CASSVGGQGNTEAFF. The rearrangement links TRBV9 to TRBJ1-1; 9 nucleotides align to TRBD1. Germline V gene lookup returns CDR1 SGDLS and CDR2 YYNGEE. The V and J ends lost 2 bases and 1 base, in that order; junction bases with no gene match: 3. The CDR3 loop spans 15 amino acids. Filled out from reference TRBV9 and TRBJ1-1, the complete variable domain reads DSGVTQTPKHLITATGQRVTLRCSPRSGDLSVYWYQQSLDQGLQFLIQYYNGEERAKGNILERFSAQQFPDLHSELNLSSLELGDSALYFCASSVGGQGNTEAFFGQGTRLTVV.

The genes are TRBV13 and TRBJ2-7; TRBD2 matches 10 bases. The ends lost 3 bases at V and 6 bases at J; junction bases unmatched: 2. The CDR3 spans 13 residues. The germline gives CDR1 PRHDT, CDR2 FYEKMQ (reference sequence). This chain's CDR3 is CASSLRLAGEQYF. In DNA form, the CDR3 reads TGTGCCAGCAGCTTGAGACTAGCGGGCGAGCAGTACTTC.

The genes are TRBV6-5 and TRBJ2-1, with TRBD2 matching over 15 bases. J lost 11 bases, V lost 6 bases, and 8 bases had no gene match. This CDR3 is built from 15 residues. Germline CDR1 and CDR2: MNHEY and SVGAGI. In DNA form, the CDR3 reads TGTGCCAGCAGGGGGACTAGCGGGGGGCAGGGCAAGCAGTTCTTC. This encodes CASRGTSGGQGKQFF.

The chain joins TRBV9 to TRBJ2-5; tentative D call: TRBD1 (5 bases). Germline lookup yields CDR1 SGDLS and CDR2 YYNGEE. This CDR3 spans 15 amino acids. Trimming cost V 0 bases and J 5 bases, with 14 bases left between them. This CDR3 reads CASSVDLGRVETQYF. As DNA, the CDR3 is TGTGCCAGCAGCGTAGATCTCGGCAGGGTTGAGACCCAGTACTTC.

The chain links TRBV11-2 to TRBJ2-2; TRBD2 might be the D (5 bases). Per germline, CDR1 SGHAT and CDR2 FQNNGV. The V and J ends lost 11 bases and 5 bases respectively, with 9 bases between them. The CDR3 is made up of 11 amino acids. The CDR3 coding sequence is TGTGCCGATCGAGGGACCGGGGAGCTGTTTTTT. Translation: CADRGTGELFF.

The CDR3 here is CASSPGTGGYYGYTF. The CDR3 DNA is TGTGCCAGCTCACCAGGGACAGGGGGCTACTATGGCTACACCTTC. J is TRBJ1-2 and V is TRBV18; 12 nucleotides align to TRBD1. The V gene's germline CDR1 is KGHSH and CDR2 LQKENI. The ends lost 2 bases at V and 3 bases at J; junction bases unmatched: 1. The CDR3 has 15 amino acids.

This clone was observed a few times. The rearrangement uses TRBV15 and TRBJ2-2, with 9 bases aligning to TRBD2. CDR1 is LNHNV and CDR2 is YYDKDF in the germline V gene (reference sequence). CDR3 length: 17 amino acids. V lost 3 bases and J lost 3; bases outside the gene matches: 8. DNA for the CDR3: TGTGCCACCAGCAGTCCCGCGGGGGGGGCACACACCGGGGAGCTGTTTTTT. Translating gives CATSSPAGGAHTGELFF.

CDR3 residues: CASSVGTTGQETQYF. CDR3 DNA: TGTGCCAGCAGCGTAGGCACGACAGGGCAAGAGACCCAGTACTTC. The genes are TRBV9 and TRBJ2-5, with 7 bases lining up with TRBD1. This CDR3 has 15 residues. V was clipped by 0 bases and J by 2 bases; unmatched bases: 4. The germline CDR1 and CDR2 sequences are SGDLS and YYNGEE.

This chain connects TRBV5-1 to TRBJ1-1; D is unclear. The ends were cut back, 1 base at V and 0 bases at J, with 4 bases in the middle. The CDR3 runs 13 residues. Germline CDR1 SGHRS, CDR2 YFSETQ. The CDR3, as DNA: TGCGCCAGCAGCTTGTCAGTGAACACTGAAGCTTTCTTT. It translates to CASSLSVNTEAFF. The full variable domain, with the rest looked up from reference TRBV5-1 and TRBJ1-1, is KAGVTQTPRYLIKTRGQQVTLSCSPISGHRSVSWYQQTPGQGLQFLFEYFSETQRNKGNFPGRFSGRQFSNSRSEMNVSTLELGDSALYLCASSLSVNTEAFFGQGTRLTVV.